The 8 T cell receptor beta chains below all came from one sample that was sequenced in a study of T cell repertoires in cytomegalovirus infection. TCRdb called the reads again in MiXCR, with one record for every CDR3 protein. This sample carries about 700,000 distinct CDR3 sequences, 33% of them seen once, and the ten largest clones take about 18%. These receptors' antigens are unknown. Sequences were derived from cultured PBMCs, sampled from culture after CMV antigen stimulation. Receptor source: a human donor in good health (CMV status not recorded). Some clones in this sample may be carry-over from other donors' samples.

This rearrangement joins TRBV29-1 to TRBJ2-5; D is unresolved. The germline CDR1 and CDR2 sequences are SQVTM and ANQGSEA. The CDR3 has 13 amino acids. Trimming left V 5 bases short and J 5 bases short, with 15 bases between. CDR3 amino acids: CSVHSRSEETQYF. The DNA for the CDR3 is TGCAGCGTTCATTCCCGCTCGGAGGAGACCCAGTACTTC.

This clonotype was seen only a few times. This chain connects TRBV7-9 to TRBJ1-2; D not resolved. Germline V gene lookup returns CDR1 SEHNR and CDR2 FQNEAQ (reference sequence). Trimming took off 8 bases at V and 3 bases at J, with 10 bases between the two ends. CDR3 length: 12 residues. The CDR3 DNA reads as TGTGCCAGCGGAGAGGGAGACTATGGCTACACCTTC. This encodes CASGEGDYGYTF. Full variable domain (outside the CDR3, taken from reference TRBV7-9 and TRBJ1-2): DTGVSQNPRHKITKRGQNVTFRCDPISEHNRLYWYRQTLGQGPEFLTYFQNEAQLEKSRLLSDRFSAERPKGSFSTLEIQRTEQGDSAMYLCASGEGDYGYTFGSGTRLTVV.

This clonotype was observed a few times. The CDR3 nucleotides are TGTGCCAGTAGTATATCCGGTGTGGGGCGGAACGAGCAGTACTTC. It specifies CASSISGVGRNEQYF. This chain uses TRBV19 with TRBJ2-7; D perhaps matches TRBD1 (5 bases). V lost 2 bases to trimming and J lost 5 bases, with 16 bases between them. From germline, CDR1 is LNHDA and CDR2 SQIVND (reference sequence). This CDR3 is built from 15 residues.

This clonotype showed up just once. V usage is TRBV29-1 and J usage is TRBJ1-3; D remains unclear. This CDR3 is 13 amino acids long. Germline V gene lookup returns CDR1 SQVTM and CDR2 ANQGSEA. Trimming removed 4 bases from V and 2 bases from J, with 9 bases in between. CDR3 nucleotides: TGCAGCGTTGCTTCCGTGGCTGGAAACACCATATATTTT. The encoded protein is CSVASVAGNTIYF.

The chain links TRBV20-1 to TRBJ2-7; the match to TRBD2 covers 9 bases. Losses at the gene ends were 6 bases for V and 5 bases for J; bases not matched to a gene: 5. CDR1 and CDR2 (germline): DFQATT, SNEGSKA (reference sequence). The CDR3 runs 12 residues. This CDR3 is CSAGLARDEQYF. DNA of the CDR3: TGCAGTGCGGGACTAGCACGCGACGAGCAGTACTTC.

The J gene is TRBJ1-4, the V gene TRBV11-2; D is perhaps TRBD1 (5 bases). This CDR3 is 18 amino acids long. From germline, CDR1 is SGHAT and CDR2 FQNNGV. Trimming took off 4 bases at V and 5 bases at J, with 23 bases between the two ends. The CDR3 DNA follows: TGTGCCAGCAGCTCGCCGTACGGGGGGGGTCTCCAAAATGAAAAACTGTTTTTT. Translating gives CASSSPYGGGLQNEKLFF.

In its sample, this clonotype was seen a few times. This chain links TRBV20-1 with TRBJ1-5; no clear D gene. Per the germline V gene, CDR1 is DFQATT and CDR2 is SNEGSKA (reference sequence). CDR3 length equals 13 residues. V was pared by 3 bases and J by 6 bases, with 12 bases between. The CDR3 nucleotides are TGCAGTGCTAGTCAGCAGCCCGGTCAGCCCCAGCATTTT. Amino acids: CSASQQPGQPQHF.

A word on this clonotype: Given a much more abundant clone one base away, this may be a read error. The chain recombines TRBV7-2 with TRBJ1-1; perhaps TRBD1 as D (5 bases). This CDR3 comprises 13 residues. Germline CDR1 SGHTA, CDR2 FQGNSA. V dropped 2 bases and J dropped 11 bases, with 15 bases sitting between them. CDR3 amino acids: CASSLIIGTCAFF. DNA for the CDR3: TGTGCCAGCAGCTTAATCATCGGGACGTGTGCTTTCTTT.